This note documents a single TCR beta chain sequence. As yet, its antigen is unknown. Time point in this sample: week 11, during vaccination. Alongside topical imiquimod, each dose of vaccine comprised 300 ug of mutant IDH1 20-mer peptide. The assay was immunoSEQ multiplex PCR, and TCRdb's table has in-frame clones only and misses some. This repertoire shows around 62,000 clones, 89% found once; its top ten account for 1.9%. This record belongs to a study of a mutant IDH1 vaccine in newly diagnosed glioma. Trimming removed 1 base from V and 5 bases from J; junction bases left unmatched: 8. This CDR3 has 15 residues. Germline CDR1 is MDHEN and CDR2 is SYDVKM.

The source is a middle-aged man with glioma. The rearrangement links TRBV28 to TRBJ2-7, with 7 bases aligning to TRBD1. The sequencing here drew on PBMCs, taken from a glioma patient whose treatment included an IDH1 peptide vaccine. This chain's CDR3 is CASSLSPGGKDEQYF. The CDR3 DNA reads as TGTGCCAGCAGTTTATCCCCAGGGGGTAAGGACGAGCAGTACTTC.